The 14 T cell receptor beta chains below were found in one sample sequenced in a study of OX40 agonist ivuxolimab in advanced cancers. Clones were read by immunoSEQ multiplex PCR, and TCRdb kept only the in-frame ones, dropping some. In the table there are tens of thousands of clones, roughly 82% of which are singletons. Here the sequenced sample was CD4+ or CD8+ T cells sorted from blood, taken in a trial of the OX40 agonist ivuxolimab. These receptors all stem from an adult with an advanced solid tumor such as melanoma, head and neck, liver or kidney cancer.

The CDR3 nucleotides read TGTGCCAGCAGCCACTACGGAGAGGGATTCGAGACCCAGTACTTC. Translation gives CASSHYGEGFETQYF. V usage is TRBV6-5 and J usage is TRBJ2-5; weak D call: TRBD2 (5 bases). The germline gives CDR1 MNHEY, CDR2 SVGAGI. This CDR3 has 15 residues. V lost 6 bases, J lost 5 bases, and 19 bases lay in between.

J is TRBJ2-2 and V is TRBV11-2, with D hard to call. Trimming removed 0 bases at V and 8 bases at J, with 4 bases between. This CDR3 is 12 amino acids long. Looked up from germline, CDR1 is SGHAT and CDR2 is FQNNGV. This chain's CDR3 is CASSLEPGELFF. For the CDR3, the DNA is TGTGCCAGCAGCTTAGAACCGGGGGAGCTGTTTTTT.

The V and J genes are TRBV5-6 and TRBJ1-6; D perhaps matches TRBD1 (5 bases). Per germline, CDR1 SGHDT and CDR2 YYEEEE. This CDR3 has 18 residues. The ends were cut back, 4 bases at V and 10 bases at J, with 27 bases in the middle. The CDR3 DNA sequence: TGTGCCAGCAGCCGCCGAGGTGCAATCCGGGACGGATCCTCACCCCTCCACTTT. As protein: CASSRRGAIRDGSSPLHF.

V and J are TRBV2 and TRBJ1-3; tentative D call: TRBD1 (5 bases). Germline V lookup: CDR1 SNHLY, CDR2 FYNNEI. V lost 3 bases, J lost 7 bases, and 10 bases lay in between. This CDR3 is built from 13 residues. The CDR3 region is CASSDRRANTIYF. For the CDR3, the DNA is TGTGCCAGCAGTGACCGCAGGGCGAACACCATATATTTT.

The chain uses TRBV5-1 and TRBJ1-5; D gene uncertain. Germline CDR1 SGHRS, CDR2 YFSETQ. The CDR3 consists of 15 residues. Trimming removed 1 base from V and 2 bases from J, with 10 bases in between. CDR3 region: CASSLSDAGNQPQHF. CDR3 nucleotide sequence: TGCGCCAGCAGCTTGTCCGACGCTGGCAATCAGCCCCAGCATTTT.

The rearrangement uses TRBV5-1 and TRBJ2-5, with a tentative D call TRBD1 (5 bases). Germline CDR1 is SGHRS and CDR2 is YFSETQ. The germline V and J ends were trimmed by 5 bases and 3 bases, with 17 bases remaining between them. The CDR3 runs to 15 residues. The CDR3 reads CASRSTSREEETQYF. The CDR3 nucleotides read TGCGCCAGCAGATCTACATCCAGGGAAGAAGAGACCCAGTACTTC.

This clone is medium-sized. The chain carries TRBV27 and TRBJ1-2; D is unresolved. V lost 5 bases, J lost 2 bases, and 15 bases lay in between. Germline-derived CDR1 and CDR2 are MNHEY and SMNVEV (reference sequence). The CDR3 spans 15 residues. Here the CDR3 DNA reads TGTGCCAGCAGTCCCCACCAGACGAACAACTATGGCTACACCTTC. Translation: CASSPHQTNNYGYTF.

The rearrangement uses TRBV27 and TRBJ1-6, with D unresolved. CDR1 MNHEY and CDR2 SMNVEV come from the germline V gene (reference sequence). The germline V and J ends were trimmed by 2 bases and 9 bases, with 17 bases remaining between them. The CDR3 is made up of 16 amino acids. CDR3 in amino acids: CASSLRSPGGVSPLHF. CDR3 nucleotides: TGTGCCAGCAGTTTAAGGTCCCCAGGAGGAGTTTCACCCCTCCACTTT.

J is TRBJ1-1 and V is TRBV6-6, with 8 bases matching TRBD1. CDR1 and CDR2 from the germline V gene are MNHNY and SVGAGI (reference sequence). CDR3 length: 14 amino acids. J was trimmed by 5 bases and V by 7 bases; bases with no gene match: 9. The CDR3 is CASTLARGLTEAFF. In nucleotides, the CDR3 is TGTGCCAGCACTCTGGCCAGGGGGCTTACTGAAGCTTTCTTT.

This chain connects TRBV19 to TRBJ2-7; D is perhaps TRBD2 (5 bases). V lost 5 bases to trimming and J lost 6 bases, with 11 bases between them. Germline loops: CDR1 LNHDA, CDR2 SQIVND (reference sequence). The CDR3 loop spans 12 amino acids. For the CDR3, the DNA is TGTGCCAGTAGTTTCCTGGCGGGCGAGCAGTACTTC. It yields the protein CASSFLAGEQYF.

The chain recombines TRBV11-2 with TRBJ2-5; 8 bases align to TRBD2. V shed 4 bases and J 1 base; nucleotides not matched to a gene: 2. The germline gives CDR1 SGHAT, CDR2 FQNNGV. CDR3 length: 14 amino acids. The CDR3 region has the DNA TGTGCCAGCAGCTCCGGGGGGGCCCAAGAGACCCAGTACTTC. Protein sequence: CASSSGGAQETQYF.

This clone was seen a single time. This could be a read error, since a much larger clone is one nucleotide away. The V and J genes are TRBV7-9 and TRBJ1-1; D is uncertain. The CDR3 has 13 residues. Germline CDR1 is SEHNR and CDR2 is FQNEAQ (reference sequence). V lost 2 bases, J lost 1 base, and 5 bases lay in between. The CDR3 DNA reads TGTGCCAGCAGCTTACTGGGGAACACTGAAGCTTTCTTT. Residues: CASSLLGNTEAFF.

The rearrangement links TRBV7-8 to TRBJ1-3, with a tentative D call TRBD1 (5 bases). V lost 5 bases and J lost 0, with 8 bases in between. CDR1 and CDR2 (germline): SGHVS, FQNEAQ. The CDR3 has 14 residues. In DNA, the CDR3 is TGTGCCAGCAGCCCGGGGCCCTCTGGAAACACCATATATTTT. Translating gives CASSPGPSGNTIYF.

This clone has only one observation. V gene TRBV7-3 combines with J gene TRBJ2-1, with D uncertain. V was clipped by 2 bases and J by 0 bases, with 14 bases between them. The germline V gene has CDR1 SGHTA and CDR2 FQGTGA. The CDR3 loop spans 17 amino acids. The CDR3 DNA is TGTGCCAGCAGCTTATACGCCTTAAGGGACTCCTACAATGAGCAGTTCTTC. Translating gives CASSLYALRDSYNEQFF.